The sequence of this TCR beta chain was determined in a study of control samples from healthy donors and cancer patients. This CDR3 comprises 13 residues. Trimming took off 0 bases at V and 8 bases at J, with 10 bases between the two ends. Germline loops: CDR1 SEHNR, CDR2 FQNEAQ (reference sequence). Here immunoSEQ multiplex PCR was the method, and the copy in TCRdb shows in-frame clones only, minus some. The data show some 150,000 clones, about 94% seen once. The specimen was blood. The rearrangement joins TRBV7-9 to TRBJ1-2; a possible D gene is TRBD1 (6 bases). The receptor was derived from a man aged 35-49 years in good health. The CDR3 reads CASSLAQGKGYTF. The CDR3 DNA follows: TGTGCCAGCAGCTTAGCACAGGGAAAGGGCTACACCTTC.